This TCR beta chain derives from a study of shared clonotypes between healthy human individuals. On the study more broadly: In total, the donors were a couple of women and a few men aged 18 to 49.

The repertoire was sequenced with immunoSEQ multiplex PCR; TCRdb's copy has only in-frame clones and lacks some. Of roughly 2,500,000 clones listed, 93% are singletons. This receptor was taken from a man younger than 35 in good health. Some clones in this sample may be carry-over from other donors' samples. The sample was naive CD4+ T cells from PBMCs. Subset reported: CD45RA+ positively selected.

In nucleotides, the CDR3 is TGCGCCAGCAGCCCCGGGGCAGCGAACACTGAAGCTTTCTTT. This codes for CASSPGAANTEAFF. The genes are TRBV10-1 and TRBJ1-1; weak D call: TRBD1 (5 bases). Deletions cut 6 bases from V and 1 base from J, with 12 bases between. CDR3 length: 14 residues. Germline lookup yields CDR1 WNHNN and CDR2 SYGVQD (reference sequence).